This T cell receptor beta chain was obtained from a study of immune evolution from preneoplasia to lung adenocarcinoma. Profiled with immunoSEQ multiplex PCR; TCRdb holds only in-frame clones, not every one. The sample contains roughly 4,600 clones, 60% to 85% of which appear only once. The CDR3 is 14 amino acids. V was pared by 5 bases and J by 7 bases, with 10 bases of the junction left unmatched. Per the germline V gene, CDR1 is GTSNPN and CDR2 is SVGIG (reference sequence). V and J are TRBV30 and TRBJ1-2, with 10 bases that match TRBD1. The TCR comes from a donor older than 65 with lung adenocarcinoma. Sequencing input: FFPE adjacent normal lung tissue. In DNA, the CDR3 is TGTGCCTGGGGTAGACAGGGGGCCTACCTTGGCTACACCTTC. This sequence encodes CAWGRQGAYLGYTF.